The 30 T cell receptor beta chains given below trace back to one sample, sequenced in a study of T-cell reconstitution after alpha-beta-depleted transplantation in children. Unique molecular identifiers were incorporated when the TCRbeta library was constructed. Each CDR3 protein is one row after TCRdb ran MiXCR on the PCR reads. The repertoire holds over 100,000 distinct CDR3 sequences, about a tenth seen once, with less than 35% in the top ten. The starting material was PBMCs, obtained before TCRalphabeta/CD19-depleted stem cell transplant. Receptors originate from a boy aged 2 to 10 with acute lymphoblastic leukemia, due to receive a stem cell transplant.

The CDR3, as DNA: TGCAGTGCTCCACAGCTAAGGGTTCAAAGTGAGCAGTTCTTC. Protein: CSAPQLRVQSEQFF. The chain carries TRBV20-1 and TRBJ2-1; D is uncertain. CDR3 length equals 14 residues. CDR1 DFQATT and CDR2 SNEGSKA come from the germline V gene (reference sequence). V gave up 5 bases and J gave up 9 bases, with 20 bases separating them.

The chain combines TRBV5-1 with TRBJ2-3; D is uncertain. Trimming stripped 4 bases from V and 0 bases from J, with 12 bases between. The CDR3 has 15 residues. CDR1 is SGHRS, CDR2 YFSETQ, per germline. CDR3: CASSRFGDSTDTQYF. DNA for the CDR3: TGCGCCAGCAGCCGCTTCGGAGACAGCACAGATACGCAGTATTTT.

The sample holds a few counts of this clonotype. The rearrangement uses TRBV5-1 and TRBJ2-1; TRBD1 or TRBD2 may be the D gene (7 bases each). Trimming left V 3 bases short and J 7 bases short, with 14 bases between. Germline CDR1 and CDR2: SGHRS and YFSETQ. This CDR3 comprises 14 residues. The CDR3 spells CASSSRQGGNEQFF. The DNA for the CDR3 is TGCGCCAGCAGCTCCAGACAGGGAGGGAATGAGCAGTTCTTC.

This clonotype appeared a few times. The gene calls are TRBV6-1 and TRBJ2-7; TRBD1 agrees at 8 bases. Germline V CDR1 and CDR2: MNHNS, SASEGT. V lost 7 bases, J lost 6 bases, and 5 bases stayed unmatched. The CDR3 length is 12 residues. This CDR3 reads CASMDRAAEQYF. The CDR3 DNA follows: TGTGCCAGCATGGACAGGGCTGCCGAGCAGTACTTC.

J is TRBJ2-5 and V is TRBV18, with TRBD2 identical over 11 bases. Germline V gene lookup returns CDR1 KGHSH and CDR2 LQKENI. The V gene end was trimmed by 3 bases and the J gene end by 2 bases; junction bases not matched to a gene: 11. This CDR3 contains 18 residues. CDR3 nucleotides: TGTGCCAGCTCACCTACTAGCGGGAGTGAAAAAGGGCAAGAGACCCAGTACTTC. The encoded protein is CASSPTSGSEKGQETQYF.

This clonotype was seen repeatedly, ten times or more. The chain joins TRBV20-1 to TRBJ2-3; D uncertain. Germline CDR1 and CDR2: DFQATT and SNEGSKA (reference sequence). Trimming took 1 base from V and 0 from J, leaving 11 bases between them. This CDR3 is 15 amino acids long. CDR3 region: CSARVIGQSTDTQYF. DNA of the CDR3: TGCAGTGCTAGAGTTATCGGGCAGAGCACAGATACGCAGTATTTT.

V is TRBV7-8 and J is TRBJ2-2; 9 bases are a match to TRBD2. After removal of 4 bases from V and 4 bases from J, the junction contained 13 bases not matched to a gene. Germline values: CDR1 SGHVS, CDR2 FQNEAQ. This CDR3 has 18 residues. The CDR3 nucleotides are TGTGCCAGCAGCTCTCCGGCCGGGACTAGCCGATCCACCGGGGAGCTGTTTTTT. Translated: CASSSPAGTSRSTGELFF.

This clonotype was picked up a small number of times. The chain employs TRBV6-5 and TRBJ2-1; D gene uncertain. There are 13 residues in the CDR3. V was cut by 0 bases and J by 7 bases, with 7 bases left in between. Germline V gives CDR1 MNHEY, CDR2 SVGAGI. This chain's CDR3 is CASSYSNSNEQFF. DNA of the CDR3: TGTGCCAGCAGTTACTCGAACAGTAATGAGCAGTTCTTC.

This clonotype showed up just a few times. The chain combines TRBV4-1 with TRBJ2-1; 13 bases are shared with TRBD2. V lost 0 bases and J lost 6; bases outside the gene matches: 17. The CDR3 is 21 amino acids. CDR1 MGHRA and CDR2 YSYEKL come from the germline V gene. Written as DNA, the CDR3 is TGCGCCAGCAGCCAAGATGCTCGTCTGGGACTAGCGGGGACCCCTGGCAATGAGCAGTTCTTC. Its translation is CASSQDARLGLAGTPGNEQFF.

This clonotype was found a few times. The CDR3 DNA reads as TGTGCCAGCAGTTTGGGGTCAGGGAGGTTTGCTTTCTTT. The encoded protein is CASSLGSGRFAFF. The chain is built from TRBV12-3 or TRBV12-4 and TRBJ1-1; perhaps TRBD1 as D (5 bases). The length of the CDR3 is 13 residues. V lost 3 bases and J 11 bases, leaving 16 bases between the germline ends.

The genes are TRBV11-2 and TRBJ2-1; D gene ambiguous. The CDR3 consists of 12 residues. Germline values: CDR1 SGHAT, CDR2 FQNNGV. Trimming pared 3 bases from V and 9 bases from J, leaving 9 bases between. The CDR3 coding sequence is TGTGCCAGCAGCTTTAATAGACTTGAGCAGTTCTTC. Residues: CASSFNRLEQFF. The complete variable domain, with remaining parts taken from reference TRBV11-2 and TRBJ2-1, reads EAGVAQSPRYKIIEKRQSVAFWCNPISGHATLYWYQQILGQGPKLLIQFQNNGVVDDSQLPKDRFSAERLKGVDSTLKIQPAKLEDSAVYLCASSFNRLEQFFGPGTRLTVL.

This clonotype came up a few times. The J gene is TRBJ2-2, the V gene TRBV10-3; D perhaps matches TRBD2 (5 bases). CDR1 ENHRY and CDR2 SYGVKD come from the germline V gene. The CDR3 sequence is 17 residues long. The V end lost 9 bases, the J end lost 0 bases, and 20 bases lay between the germline ends. The CDR3: CAINSPRAGSNTGELFF. In nucleotides, the CDR3 is TGTGCCATTAACTCCCCGCGGGCGGGCTCGAACACCGGGGAGCTGTTTTTT.

V and J are TRBV7-9 and TRBJ1-1; 7 bases line up with TRBD1. In germline, CDR1 is SEHNR, CDR2 FQNEAQ (reference sequence). V was pared by 5 bases and J by 0 bases, with 9 bases of the junction left unmatched. The CDR3 length is 16 residues. The CDR3 nucleotides are TGTGCCAGCAGCCCCGGGGAGGGGGCTCTGAACACTGAAGCTTTCTTT. Amino acids: CASSPGEGALNTEAFF.

This clonotype has just a few counts. This chain links TRBV20-1 with TRBJ1-5; D remains unclear. The CDR3 totals 13 residues. Trimming shortened V by 7 bases and J by 5 bases, and 15 bases separated the two germline ends. Germline V gene data show CDR1 as DFQATT and CDR2 as SNEGSKA (reference sequence). The CDR3: CSVTDPFDQPQHF. For the CDR3, the DNA is TGCAGTGTTACCGACCCCTTTGATCAGCCCCAGCATTTT.

This clonotype was seen at least ten times. This sequence joins TRBV10-2 and TRBJ2-1; weak D call: TRBD2 (5 bases). This CDR3 spans 14 amino acids. Trimming left V 5 bases short and J 4 bases short, with 12 bases between. The germline CDR1 and CDR2 sequences are WSHSY and SAAADI. This CDR3 is CASSWTEGYNEQFF. Written as DNA, the CDR3 is TGCGCCAGCAGTTGGACTGAGGGTTACAATGAGCAGTTCTTC.

This clonotype ranks as medium-sized. This chain uses TRBV20-1 with TRBJ2-1, with 7 bases matching TRBD2. The V segment lost 1 base and the J segment 2 bases; nucleotides outside the gene matches: 5. The CDR3 has 15 residues. Per the germline V gene, CDR1 is DFQATT and CDR2 is SNEGSKA (reference sequence). CDR3 amino acids: CSARGGGRTYNEQFF. CDR3 bases: TGCAGTGCTAGAGGGGGAGGGAGAACCTACAATGAGCAGTTCTTC.

The chain recombines TRBV5-1 with TRBJ2-1, with 9 nucleotides matching TRBD2. This CDR3 region has 17 residues. Germline CDR1 is SGHRS and CDR2 is YFSETQ. V was clipped by 1 base and J by 6 bases; unmatched bases: 11. The CDR3 DNA reads as TGCGCCAGCAGCTTGTTGGCCCTTAGCGGGAGTCGCAATGAGCAGTTCTTC. Its protein product is CASSLLALSGSRNEQFF.

A few counts support this clonotype. The genes are TRBV7-2 and TRBJ2-5; D remains ambiguous. The V gene lost 4 bases and the J gene lost 5 bases, with 17 bases spanning the gap. This CDR3 is 15 amino acids long. Germline loops: CDR1 SGHTA, CDR2 FQGNSA. The CDR3 protein is CASSSTLVSRETQYF. CDR3 sequence (DNA): TGTGCCAGCAGCTCAACGTTGGTGAGCAGGGAGACCCAGTACTTC.

There are a few counts of this clonotype. The junction departs from germline at one end; a sequencing error may be responsible. The chain combines TRBV20-1 with TRBJ2-5; 9 bases are a match to TRBD1. CDR3 length equals 11 residues. Germline CDR1 DFQATT, CDR2 SNEGSKA (reference sequence). CDR3 amino acids: CSAYRGLTPNF. CDR3 bases: TGCAGTGCGTACAGGGGGCTAACCCCCAACTTC.

This clonotype turned up a few times. The rearrangement links TRBV5-1 to TRBJ2-1; 12 bases line up with TRBD2. Germline trimming cut 4 bases from V and 1 base from J; bases unmatched to any gene: 3. Germline V gene data show CDR1 as SGHRS and CDR2 as YFSETQ. This CDR3 spans 16 amino acids. The CDR3 loop reads CASSRGTSGSYNEQFF. The CDR3, as DNA: TGCGCCAGCAGCCGCGGGACTAGCGGGTCCTACAATGAGCAGTTCTTC.

This chain links TRBV5-1 with TRBJ2-2; 9 nucleotides agree with TRBD1. Germline assignment: CDR1 SGHRS and CDR2 YFSETQ. The CDR3 runs to 15 residues. Trimming cost V 4 bases and J 9 bases; bases outside gene matches: 10. The CDR3 sequence: CASSPGTGTNRELFF. The CDR3 DNA reads as TGCGCCAGCAGCCCCGGGACAGGGACGAACAGGGAGCTGTTTTTT.

The chain combines TRBV7-9 with TRBJ1-1; D is ambiguous. This CDR3 contains 14 residues. V lost 6 bases and J 0 bases, leaving 11 bases between the germline ends. Germline V lookup: CDR1 SEHNR, CDR2 FQNEAQ (reference sequence). CDR3 sequence: CASSYDIVNTEAFF. The CDR3 nucleotides read TGTGCCAGCAGTTACGACATAGTGAACACTGAAGCTTTCTTT.

V is TRBV11-2 and J is TRBJ2-7, with D unresolved. The CDR3 has 14 residues. Looked up from germline, CDR1 is SGHAT and CDR2 is FQNNGV. The germline V and J ends were trimmed by 1 base and 6 bases, with 13 bases remaining between them. Here the CDR3 DNA reads TGTGCCAGCAGCTTAGGACCTCTCCCCAGCGAGCAGTACTTC. Translating gives CASSLGPLPSEQYF.

The V and J genes are TRBV29-1 and TRBJ2-7; D is possibly TRBD1 (7 bases). The germline V gene has CDR1 SQVTM and CDR2 ANQGSEA. Trimming removed 4 bases at V and 2 bases at J, with 30 bases between. This CDR3 is built from 19 residues. CDR3 coding DNA: TGCAGCGTTGGATCGCGGGACAGCCGACCAAGAGGCCCGACCTACGAGCAGTACTTC. Its translation is CSVGSRDSRPRGPTYEQYF.

This clonotype turned up a few times. This chain joins TRBV12-3 or TRBV12-4 and TRBJ1-2; perhaps TRBD1 as D (5 bases). V was shortened by 7 bases and J by 8 bases, with 23 bases between the two germline ends. CDR3 length: 15 residues. The CDR3 sequence: CASTWGGVSLLGYTF. Written as DNA, the CDR3 is TGTGCCAGCACCTGGGGGGGGGTGTCCCTTTTGGGCTACACCTTC.

V usage is TRBV11-2 and J usage is TRBJ2-1, with 12 bases identical to TRBD2. V trimming: 10 bases; J trimming: 6 bases; junction bases outside the gene matches: 10. The CDR3 runs 15 residues. CDR1 is SGHAT, CDR2 FQNNGV, per germline. This CDR3 is CATLTLAGGLNEQFF. Written as DNA, the CDR3 is TGTGCCACTCTTACTCTAGCGGGAGGGCTCAATGAGCAGTTCTTC. The full variable domain, in which reference TRBV11-2 and TRBJ2-1 provide the parts outside the CDR3, is EAGVAQSPRYKIIEKRQSVAFWCNPISGHATLYWYQQILGQGPKLLIQFQNNGVVDDSQLPKDRFSAERLKGVDSTLKIQPAKLEDSAVYLCATLTLAGGLNEQFFGPGTRLTVL.

This clonotype was counted ten times or more. J is TRBJ2-2 and V is TRBV12-3 or TRBV12-4, with D tentatively TRBD1 (6 bases). This CDR3 has 15 residues. Trimming left V 5 bases short and J 3 bases short, with 13 bases between. The CDR3: CASSALTGYTGELFF. CDR3 in DNA: TGTGCCAGCAGTGCTTTGACAGGATACACCGGGGAGCTGTTTTTT.

This clonotype has at least ten counts. The chain has TRBV7-9 and TRBJ2-1; 7 bases map to TRBD2. Trimming cost V 4 bases and J 3 bases; bases outside gene matches: 9. This CDR3 has 16 residues. Germline assignment: CDR1 SEHNR and CDR2 FQNEAQ (reference sequence). The CDR3 is CASSSNLAVLYNEQFF. The CDR3 DNA sequence: TGTGCCAGCAGCTCGAACCTAGCGGTCCTCTACAATGAGCAGTTCTTC.

This clonotype was recorded a few times. The J gene is TRBJ1-6, the V gene TRBV12-3 or TRBV12-4; no reliable D call. Trimming removed 3 bases from V and 6 bases from J, with 6 bases in between. The CDR3 contains 13 residues. This chain's CDR3 is CASSFDRNSPLHF. For the CDR3, the DNA is TGTGCCAGCAGTTTTGACCGTAATTCACCCCTCCACTTT.

The chain employs TRBV11-1 and TRBJ2-2; 8 bases match TRBD2. J lost 2 bases, V lost 4 bases, and 18 bases had no gene match. The CDR3 totals 20 residues. The germline CDR1 and CDR2 sequences are SGHAT and FQDESV (reference sequence). CDR3 sequence: CASSSTPGRADSRNTGELFF. The CDR3 DNA sequence: TGTGCCAGCAGCTCAACGCCCGGGAGGGCCGACTCCCGAAACACCGGGGAGCTGTTTTTT. The full variable domain, in which reference TRBV11-1 and TRBJ2-2 provide the parts outside the CDR3, is EAEVAQSPRYKITEKSQAVAFWCDPISGHATLYWYRQILGQGPELLVQFQDESVVDDSQLPKDRFSAERLKGVDSTLKIQPAELGDSAMYLCASSSTPGRADSRNTGELFFGEGSRLTVL.